The 12 T cell receptor beta chains reported below all come from one sample, sequenced in a study of blood T cell repertoires in COVID-19. Assay: immunoSEQ multiplex PCR; the TCRdb copy retains only in-frame clones and omits some. Of about 350,000 clones listed, about 90% are singletons. Sequenced material: peripheral blood. The receptors derive from a young woman who had recovered from COVID-19.

About this clone itself: Other DNA sequences in the same sample also yield this CDR3. The chain uses TRBV3-1 (or the pseudogene TRBV3-2) and TRBJ2-7; D possibly corresponds to TRBD2 (7 bases). Between the trimmed V and J ends, which lost 2 bases and 2 bases, there was a span of 16 bases. CDR1 and CDR2 (germline): LGHDT, YNNKEL (reference sequence). The CDR3 length is 16 residues. CDR3 in DNA: TGTGCCAGCAGCCAAAGGGGGGGGGCCTCCCCCTACGAGCAGTACGTC. As protein: CASSQRGGASPYEQYV.

The chain has TRBV5-6 and TRBJ2-7; 10 nucleotides align to TRBD1. The J segment lost 1 base and the V segment lost 2 bases, leaving 3 bases of the junction unmatched. The CDR3 sequence is 15 residues long. CDR1 and CDR2 from the germline V gene are SGHDT and YYEEEE. The CDR3 nucleotides are TGTGCCAGCAGCTTACCGGACAGGGGGTCCTACGAGCAGTACGTC. Translating gives CASSLPDRGSYEQYV.

V and J are TRBV24-1 and TRBJ2-1, with 9 bases fitting TRBD2. The germline V gene encodes CDR1 KGHDR and CDR2 SFDVKD. This CDR3 has 16 residues. J lost 7 bases, V lost 2 bases, and 8 bases had no gene match. CDR3 amino acids: CATSDWGSGSFNEQFF. The CDR3, as DNA: TGTGCCACCAGTGATTGGGGTAGCGGGAGTTTTAATGAGCAGTTCTTC.

This chain connects TRBV7-9 to TRBJ2-3; 9 bases match TRBD2. Germline V gene data show CDR1 as SEHNR and CDR2 as FQNEAQ (reference sequence). The CDR3 runs to 16 residues. V dropped 1 base and J dropped 5; count of bases not matched to a gene: 7. The CDR3 loop reads CASSLVGAGGGDTQYF. The CDR3 region has the DNA TGTGCCAGCAGCTTAGTGGGAGCGGGAGGTGGAGATACGCAGTATTTT. Full variable domain (remainder filled in from reference TRBV7-9 and TRBJ2-3): DTGVSQNPRHKITKRGQNVTFRCDPISEHNRLYWYRQTLGQGPEFLTYFQNEAQLEKSRLLSDRFSAERPKGSFSTLEIQRTEQGDSAMYLCASSLVGAGGGDTQYFGPGTRLTVL.

The V call is TRBV10-1, the J call TRBJ2-3; possibly TRBD1 for D (6 bases). V lost 4 bases to trimming and J lost 2 bases, with 16 bases between them. CDR3 length equals 16 residues. Germline V CDR1 and CDR2: WNHNN, SYGVQD (reference sequence). For the CDR3, the DNA is TGCGCCAGCAGTGGTATGGGGGCGCTTCCCACAGATACGCAGTATTTT. It codes for CASSGMGALPTDTQYF.

The J gene is TRBJ1-2, the V gene TRBV7-9; 10 bases agree with TRBD1. This CDR3 has 16 amino acids. The ends lost 4 bases at V and 1 base at J; junction bases unmatched: 6. CDR1 SEHNR and CDR2 FQNEAQ come from the germline V gene (reference sequence). This CDR3 reads CASSSGQGKFNYGYTF. CDR3 nucleotides: TGTGCCAGCAGCTCGGGACAGGGGAAATTTAACTATGGCTACACCTTC.

V gene TRBV11-2 combines with J gene TRBJ2-3, with 8 bases identical to TRBD2. CDR1 and CDR2 from the germline V gene are SGHAT and FQNNGV. The CDR3 extends over 18 amino acids. J was trimmed by 4 bases and V by 0 bases; bases with no gene match: 12. CDR3 DNA: TGTGCCAGCAGCTTAGATCTCTGGGGAGCGGGAGATGCAGATACGCAGTATTTT. This encodes CASSLDLWGAGDADTQYF.

The chain employs TRBV9 and TRBJ1-1, with a tentative D call TRBD1 (6 bases). Trimming removed 7 bases at V and 0 bases at J, with 16 bases between. Germline-derived CDR1 and CDR2 are SGDLS and YYNGEE. The CDR3 is made up of 15 amino acids. The chain's CDR3 is CASSRQAGLNTEAFF. CDR3 in DNA: TGTGCCAGCTCAAGACAGGCCGGATTGAACACTGAAGCTTTCTTT.

This chain links TRBV15 with TRBJ2-1, with D tentatively TRBD2 (6 bases). The CDR3 has 15 residues. Germline-derived CDR1 and CDR2 are LNHNV and YYDKDF (reference sequence). Trimming removed 1 base at V and 7 bases at J, with 14 bases between. CDR3 in DNA: TGTGCCACCAGCAGAGTGGCGGGAACTAGGAATGAGCAGTTCTTC. Its translation is CATSRVAGTRNEQFF.

The chain combines TRBV6-5 with TRBJ2-5; tentatively, D is TRBD1 (5 bases). The CDR3 extends over 12 amino acids. Trimming removed 7 bases from V and 2 bases from J, with 8 bases in between. The germline CDR1 and CDR2 sequences are MNHEY and SVGAGI. This CDR3 reads CASTRQQETQYF. The CDR3 coding sequence is TGTGCCAGCACCCGACAGCAAGAGACCCAGTACTTC.

V is TRBV9 and J is TRBJ1-1; 9 bases are a match to TRBD1. Germline V CDR1 and CDR2: SGDLS, YYNGEE. V dropped 0 bases and J dropped 7; count of bases not matched to a gene: 13. The CDR3 has 17 amino acids. The CDR3 spells CASSVGVGPQGAYEAFF. The CDR3 DNA follows: TGTGCCAGCAGCGTAGGAGTTGGACCACAGGGGGCCTATGAAGCTTTCTTT. The full variable domain, with the rest looked up from reference TRBV9 and TRBJ1-1, is DSGVTQTPKHLITATGQRVTLRCSPRSGDLSVYWYQQSLDQGLQFLIQYYNGEERAKGNILERFSAQQFPDLHSELNLSSLELGDSALYFCASSVGVGPQGAYEAFFGQGTRLTVV.

This chain links TRBV14 with TRBJ1-2; no definite D call. This CDR3 comprises 14 residues. V lost 1 base and J lost 4, with 10 bases in between. Germline assignment: CDR1 SGHDN and CDR2 FVKESK. The CDR3 DNA sequence: TGTGCCAGCAGCCAAGTATCAGGATCCTATGGCTACACCTTC. This translates into CASSQVSGSYGYTF.